A single TCR beta chain is shown here with its context. The target antigen is unknown. This sample is drawn from a study of graft-versus-host responses after intestinal transplantation. Method: immunoSEQ multiplex PCR; TCRdb's copy keeps in-frame clones and lacks some. The sample gives 110,000 to 150,000 clones, about nine tenths of which show up once; about 0.18% is in the top ten. The CDR3 is made up of 16 amino acids. V shed 4 bases and J shed 3 bases, with 17 bases lying between them. Germline CDR1 MDHEN, CDR2 SYDVKM. Notes on the study in general: Declining HvG levels early post-transplant were linked to peak circulating GvH clone levels. Subjects displaying graft-donor T cell macrochimerism possessed elevated graft-versus-host to host-versus-graft clonal ratios inside allografts.

This chain joins TRBV28 and TRBJ2-3; the D gene is possibly TRBD2 (5 bases). The sequences come from unstimulated CD4+ T cells sorted from spleen or lymph node cells, collected before intestinal transplant. The source is a human donor who received an intestinal transplant. The CDR3 loop reads CASSSVRARGTDTQYF. Here the CDR3 DNA reads TGTGCCAGCAGTTCTGTGCGGGCCAGAGGGACAGATACGCAGTATTTT.